The clone carrying this TCR beta chain was seen more than once but under ten times. The data originate from a study of identical twins. A universal primer site arose from template switching, and cDNA bore unique molecular identifiers. Via MiXCR, TCRdb re-called the 5' RACE reads, giving one row per CDR3 protein. Of a few hundred thousand distinct CDR3 sequences listed, roughly 20% are singletons. Germline-derived CDR1 and CDR2 are LNHNV and YYDKDF (reference sequence). The CDR3 contains 17 residues. The junction had 11 bases not matched to a gene; V was cut back by 1 base and J by 7 bases. Sample: naive T cells sorted from blood. The TCR sequence derives from a man in his fifties or sixties in good health. The gene calls are TRBV15 and TRBJ2-1; 9 bases agree with TRBD2. CDR3 DNA: TGTGCCACCAGCAGAGGTGCGACTAGCGGATCGGGTAATGAGCAGTTCTTC. Encoded protein: CATSRGATSGSGNEQFF.